This TCR beta chain was recovered during a study of T cell repertoires in cytomegalovirus infection. CDR1 is SGHAT and CDR2 is FQDESV in the germline V gene (reference sequence). The CDR3 spans 15 residues. The V gene lost 5 bases and the J gene lost 9 bases, with 20 bases spanning the gap. Via MiXCR, TCRdb re-called the reads, giving one row per CDR3 protein. The sample gives about 130,000 distinct CDR3 sequences, approximately 9.2% of which show up once; around 10% is in the top ten. This clonotype came up many times. The source material was PBMCs. This receptor was obtained from a human donor in good health (CMV status not recorded). Some clones in this sample may be carry-over from other donors' samples. The rearrangement joins TRBV11-1 to TRBJ2-1, with a weak D call TRBD1 (6 bases). CDR3 residues: CASSRDNRELGEQFF. Here the CDR3 DNA reads TGTGCCAGCAGCCGAGATAACAGGGAATTGGGTGAGCAGTTCTTC.